One TCR beta chain is described in this entry. V shed 2 bases and J shed 6 bases, with 14 bases lying between them. The CDR3 totals 15 residues. As defined, naive CD8 cells were CD45RO-negative and positively selected for CCR7, with terminally differentiated effector memory CD45RA+ cells excluded. The record originates from a study of shared clonotypes between healthy human individuals. Clones were sequenced by immunoSEQ multiplex PCR, and TCRdb holds only the in-frame ones, with some missing. Among 2 million or so clones, around 96% were seen once, and the ten largest hold 0.85% to 1.3%. Sequencing was performed on naive CD8+ T cells sorted from blood. The TCR comes from a man between 18 and 35 years old in good health. The rearrangement uses TRBV5-3 and TRBJ2-2, with D perhaps TRBD2 (5 bases). TRBV5-3 is designated an ORF whose function remains uncertain. CDR3 sequence reads: CARSFGTGSAGELFF. DNA for the CDR3: TGTGCCAGAAGCTTCGGTACGGGGTCAGCCGGGGAGCTGTTTTTT.